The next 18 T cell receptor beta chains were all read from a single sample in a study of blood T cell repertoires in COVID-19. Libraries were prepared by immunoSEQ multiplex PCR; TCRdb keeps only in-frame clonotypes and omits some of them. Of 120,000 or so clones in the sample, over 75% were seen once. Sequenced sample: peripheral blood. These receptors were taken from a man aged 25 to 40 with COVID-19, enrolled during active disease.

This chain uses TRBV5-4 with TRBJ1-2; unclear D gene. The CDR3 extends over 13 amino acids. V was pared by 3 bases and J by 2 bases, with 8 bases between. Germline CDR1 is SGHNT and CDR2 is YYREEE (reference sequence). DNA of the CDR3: TGTGCCAGCAGCTCCGACGGGAACTATGGCTACACCTTC. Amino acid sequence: CASSSDGNYGYTF.

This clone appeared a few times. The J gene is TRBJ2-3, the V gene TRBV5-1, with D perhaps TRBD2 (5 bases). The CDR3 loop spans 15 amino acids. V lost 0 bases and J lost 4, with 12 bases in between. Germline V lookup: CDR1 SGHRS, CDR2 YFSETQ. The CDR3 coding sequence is TGCGCCAGCAGCTTGGGGTGGACTGCCGCAGATACGCAGTATTTT. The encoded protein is CASSLGWTAADTQYF. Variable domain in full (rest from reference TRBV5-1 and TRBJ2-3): KAGVTQTPRYLIKTRGQQVTLSCSPISGHRSVSWYQQTPGQGLQFLFEYFSETQRNKGNFPGRFSGRQFSNSRSEMNVSTLELGDSALYLCASSLGWTAADTQYFGPGTRLTVL.

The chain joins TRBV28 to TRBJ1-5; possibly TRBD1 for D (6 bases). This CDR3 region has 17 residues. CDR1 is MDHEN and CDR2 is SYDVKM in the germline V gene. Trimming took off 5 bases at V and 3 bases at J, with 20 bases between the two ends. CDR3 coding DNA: TGTGCCAGCAGTGCTTCCGGGACATTACGTCTCAATCAGCCCCAGCATTTT. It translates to CASSASGTLRLNQPQHF.

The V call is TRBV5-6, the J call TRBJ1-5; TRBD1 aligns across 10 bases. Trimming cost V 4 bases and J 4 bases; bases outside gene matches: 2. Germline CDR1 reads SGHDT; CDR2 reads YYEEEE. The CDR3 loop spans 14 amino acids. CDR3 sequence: CASSRTGGNQPQHF. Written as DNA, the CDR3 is TGTGCCAGCAGCCGGACAGGGGGAAATCAGCCCCAGCATTTT.

CDR3 residues: CASSLGRGRQYEQYF. The CDR3 nucleotides read TGTGCCAGCAGTTTAGGCAGGGGGCGTCAGTACGAGCAGTACTTC. The rearrangement joins TRBV6-5 to TRBJ2-7; 8 nucleotides line up with TRBD1. J lost 4 bases, V lost 4 bases, and 9 bases had no gene match. Looked up from germline, CDR1 is MNHEY and CDR2 is SVGAGI. The CDR3 sequence is 15 residues long.

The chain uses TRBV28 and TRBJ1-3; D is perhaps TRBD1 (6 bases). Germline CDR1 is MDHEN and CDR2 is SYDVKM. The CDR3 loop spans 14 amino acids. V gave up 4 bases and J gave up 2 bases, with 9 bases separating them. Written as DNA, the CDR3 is TGTGCCAGCAGTTCACAGGGTACTGGAAACACCATATATTTT. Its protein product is CASSSQGTGNTIYF.

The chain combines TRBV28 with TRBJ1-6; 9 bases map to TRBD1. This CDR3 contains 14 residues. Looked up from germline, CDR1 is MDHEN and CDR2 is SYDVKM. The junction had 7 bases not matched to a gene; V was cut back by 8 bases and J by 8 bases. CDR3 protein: CASGPGQGYSPLHF. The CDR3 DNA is TGTGCCAGCGGACCGGGACAGGGTTATTCACCCCTCCACTTT. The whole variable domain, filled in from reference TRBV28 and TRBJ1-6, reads DVKVTQSSRYLVKRTGEKVFLECVQDMDHENMFWYRQDPGLGLRLIYFSYDVKMKEKGDIPEGYSVSREKKERFSLILESASTNQTSMYLCASGPGQGYSPLHFGNGTRLTVT.

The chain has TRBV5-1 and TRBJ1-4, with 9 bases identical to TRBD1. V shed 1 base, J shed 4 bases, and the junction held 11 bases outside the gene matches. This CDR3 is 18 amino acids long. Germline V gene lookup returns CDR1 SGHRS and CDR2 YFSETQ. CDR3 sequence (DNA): TGCGCCAGCAGCTTGCGTCCCGGGACAGGGACTCTTAATGAAAAACTGTTTTTT. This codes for CASSLRPGTGTLNEKLFF.

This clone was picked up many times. CDR3: CASSVGGVYGYTF. CDR3 DNA sequence: TGTGCCAGCAGCGTAGGGGGCGTCTATGGCTACACCTTC. This chain links TRBV9 with TRBJ1-2; D might be TRBD1 (5 bases). Germline CDR1 SGDLS, CDR2 YYNGEE. The length of the CDR3 is 13 residues. V was shortened by 0 bases and J by 4 bases, with 7 bases between the two germline ends. The whole variable domain, filled in from reference TRBV9 and TRBJ1-2, reads DSGVTQTPKHLITATGQRVTLRCSPRSGDLSVYWYQQSLDQGLQFLIQYYNGEERAKGNILERFSAQQFPDLHSELNLSSLELGDSALYFCASSVGGVYGYTFGSGTRLTVV.

The CDR3 here is CASSSTTGHGYTF. As DNA, the CDR3 is TGTGCCAGCAGTTCCACGACAGGCCATGGCTACACCTTC. V is TRBV6-5 and J is TRBJ1-2; TRBD1 is a possible D gene (6 bases). Trimming removed 4 bases from V and 6 bases from J, with 12 bases in between. This CDR3 is 13 amino acids long. The germline CDR1 and CDR2 sequences are MNHEY and SVGAGI.

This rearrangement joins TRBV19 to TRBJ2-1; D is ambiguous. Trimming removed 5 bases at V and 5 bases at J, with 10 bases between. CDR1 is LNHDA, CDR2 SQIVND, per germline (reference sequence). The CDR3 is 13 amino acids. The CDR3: CASSVLSNNEQFF. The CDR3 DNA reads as TGTGCCAGTAGTGTACTCTCAAACAATGAGCAGTTCTTC. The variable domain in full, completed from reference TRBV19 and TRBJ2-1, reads DGGITQSPKYLFRKEGQNVTLSCEQNLNHDAMYWYRQDPGQGLRLIYYSQIVNDFQKGDIAEGYSVSREKKESFPLTVTSAQKNPTAFYLCASSVLSNNEQFFGPGTRLTVL.

CDR3 DNA: TGCGCCAGCAGGCGGACAGGGGACCACGAGCAGTACTTC. Translation: CASRRTGDHEQYF. The rearrangement links TRBV4-1 to TRBJ2-7; 9 bases are a match to TRBD1. The V gene end was trimmed by 6 bases and the J gene end by 5 bases; junction bases not matched to a gene: 5. The CDR3 length is 13 residues. From germline, CDR1 is MGHRA and CDR2 YSYEKL.

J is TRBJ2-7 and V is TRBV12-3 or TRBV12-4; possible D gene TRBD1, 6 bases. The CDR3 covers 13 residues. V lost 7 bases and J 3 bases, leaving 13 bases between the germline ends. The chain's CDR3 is CASNRDTNYEQYF. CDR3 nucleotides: TGTGCCAGCAACCGGGACACGAACTACGAGCAGTACTTC.

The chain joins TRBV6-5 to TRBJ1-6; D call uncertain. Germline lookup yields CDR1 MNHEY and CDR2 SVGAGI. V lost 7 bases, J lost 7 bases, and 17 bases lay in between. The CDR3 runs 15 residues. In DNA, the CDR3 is TGTGCCAGCAAGAGGAACGAGGGCGCCAATTCACCCCTCCACTTT. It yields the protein CASKRNEGANSPLHF.

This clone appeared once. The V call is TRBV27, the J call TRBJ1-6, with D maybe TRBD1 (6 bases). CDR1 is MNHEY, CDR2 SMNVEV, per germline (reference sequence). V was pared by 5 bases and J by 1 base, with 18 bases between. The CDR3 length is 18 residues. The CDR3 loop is CASSPAYRVRSYNSPLHF. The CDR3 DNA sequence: TGTGCCAGCAGTCCCGCCTACAGGGTTAGGTCCTATAATTCACCCCTCCACTTT.

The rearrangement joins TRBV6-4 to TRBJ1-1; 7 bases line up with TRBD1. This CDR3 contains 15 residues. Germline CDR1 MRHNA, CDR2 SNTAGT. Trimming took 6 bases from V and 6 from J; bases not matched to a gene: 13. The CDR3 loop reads CASRITGDGYAEAFF. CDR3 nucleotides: TGTGCCAGCAGAATTACAGGGGATGGGTACGCTGAAGCTTTCTTT.

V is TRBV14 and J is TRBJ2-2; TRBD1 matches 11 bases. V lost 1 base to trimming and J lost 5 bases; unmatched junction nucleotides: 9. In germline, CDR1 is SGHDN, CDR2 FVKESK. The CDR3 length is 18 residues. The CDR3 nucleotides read TGTGCCAGCAGCCAAGCCGGGGCCGGGACAGGGGGGACCGGGGAGCTGTTTTTT. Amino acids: CASSQAGAGTGGTGELFF.

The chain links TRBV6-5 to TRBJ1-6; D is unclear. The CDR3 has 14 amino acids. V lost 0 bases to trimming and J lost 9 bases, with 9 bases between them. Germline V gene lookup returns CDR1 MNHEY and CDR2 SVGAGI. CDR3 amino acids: CASSYSTLASPLHF. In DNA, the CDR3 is TGTGCCAGCAGTTACTCTACTCTTGCTTCACCCCTCCACTTT.